The 31 T cell receptor beta chains below were found in one sample sequenced in a study of CD8 T cells in Susac syndrome. An amount of RNA that ranged from roughly 0.45 to 1 ug was reverse transcribed with random hexamers. TCRdb reanalysed the immunoSEQ multiplex PCR reads using MiXCR and keeps one entry per CDR3 protein. The table shows just over 150,000 distinct CDR3 sequences, with nearly 97% occurring only once. Sequenced material: CD8+ T cells from PBMCs. The receptors were sampled from a human donor with multiple sclerosis.

The chain has TRBV6-6 and TRBJ1-1; the match to TRBD1 covers 7 bases. Trimming took 10 bases from V and 1 from J; bases not matched to a gene: 6. Germline V CDR1 and CDR2: MNHNY, SVGAGI (reference sequence). The CDR3 is 13 residues long. The DNA for the CDR3 is TGTGCCATCGAGACAGGGTGGAACACTGAAGCTTTCTTT. It yields the protein CAIETGWNTEAFF.

V usage is TRBV2 and J usage is TRBJ1-2; D gene uncertain. Germline-derived CDR1 and CDR2 are SNHLY and FYNNEI. The CDR3 spans 13 residues. Between the trimmed V and J ends, which lost 4 bases and 3 bases, there was a span of 9 bases. As DNA, the CDR3 is TGTGCCAGCAGTGCGGGGTCGTACTATGGCTACACCTTC. Translation gives CASSAGSYYGYTF.

This chain links TRBV9 with TRBJ2-1, with TRBD2 matching over 13 bases. Per the germline V gene, CDR1 is SGDLS and CDR2 is YYNGEE. Unmatched junction bases numbered 1, after V lost 0 bases and J lost 4 bases. CDR3 length: 16 amino acids. CDR3 DNA: TGTGCCAGCAGCGTAGAACTAGCGGGGGGGTACAATGAGCAGTTCTTC. Residues: CASSVELAGGYNEQFF.

The genes are TRBV27 and TRBJ2-7; 8 bases agree with TRBD2. With V trimmed by 5 bases and J by 6 bases, 3 bases remained unmatched. The CDR3 spans 12 residues. Germline values: CDR1 MNHEY, CDR2 SMNVEV (reference sequence). The CDR3 nucleotides read TGTGCCAGCAGTAGCGGGGGCTCCGAGCAGTACTTC. Translation gives CASSSGGSEQYF.

V is TRBV7-8 and J is TRBJ2-2; D is perhaps TRBD1 (5 bases). Germline V gene data show CDR1 as SGHVS and CDR2 as FQNEAQ. The CDR3 covers 15 residues. V was trimmed by 3 bases and J by 0 bases, leaving 8 bases between them. CDR3: CASSLGLPNTGELFF. DNA for the CDR3: TGTGCCAGCAGCTTGGGGCTACCGAACACCGGGGAGCTGTTTTTT.

This clonotype was observed a single time. The J gene is TRBJ2-6, the V gene TRBV7-9; D gene uncertain. The CDR3 spans 16 residues. Germline lookup yields CDR1 SEHNR and CDR2 FQNEAQ (reference sequence). The ends were cut back, 3 bases at V and 4 bases at J, with 13 bases in the middle. As DNA, the CDR3 is TGTGCCAGCAGCTTGATGGTCCTGACCGGGGCCAACGTCCTGACTTTC. Amino acid sequence: CASSLMVLTGANVLTF.

This clonotype has a handful of counts. This sequence joins TRBV7-9 and TRBJ1-1; D remains unclear. The CDR3 runs to 13 residues. V was shortened by 3 bases and J by 1 base, with 6 bases between the two germline ends. Germline V gene sequence: CDR1 SEHNR, CDR2 FQNEAQ (reference sequence). CDR3 amino acids: CASSLAGNTEAFF. CDR3 coding DNA: TGTGCCAGCAGCTTGGCAGGGAACACTGAAGCTTTCTTT.

V gene TRBV29-1 combines with J gene TRBJ2-4; D uncertain. This CDR3 is built from 12 residues. The germline V gene encodes CDR1 SQVTM and CDR2 ANQGSEA. The V end was cut by 5 bases, the J end by 3 bases, with 8 bases between. CDR3 nucleotide sequence: TGCAGCGTTCTTCATGGCAAAAACATTCAGTACTTC. Translating it yields CSVLHGKNIQYF.

The rearrangement links TRBV6-5 to TRBJ2-3; a weak D match, TRBD2 (5 bases). The germline V gene has CDR1 MNHEY and CDR2 SVGAGI. The CDR3 has 14 amino acids. With 0 bases removed from V and 4 bases from J, the gap between germline ends came to 8 bases. The CDR3: CASSYSSGSDTQYF. CDR3 nucleotide sequence: TGTGCCAGCAGTTACTCATCGGGGTCAGATACGCAGTATTTT.

The genes are TRBV4-1 and TRBJ1-2; D not resolved. V shed 0 bases and J shed 2 bases, with 10 bases lying between them. Germline values: CDR1 MGHRA, CDR2 YSYEKL. The CDR3 is made up of 15 amino acids. The CDR3 coding sequence is TGCGCCAGCAGCCAAGAGTCGGGTAGAAACTATGGCTACACCTTC. Translation gives CASSQESGRNYGYTF.

The chain uses TRBV7-9 and TRBJ1-1, with D perhaps matching TRBD1 (6 bases). The V gene's germline CDR1 is SEHNR and CDR2 FQNEAQ (reference sequence). The CDR3 spans 13 residues. V dropped 5 bases and J dropped 6 bases, with 13 bases sitting between them. In DNA, the CDR3 is TGTGCCAGCAGCCCACAGGGCCAGGCTGAAGCTTTCTTT. Amino acid sequence: CASSPQGQAEAFF.

This clonotype was seen just once. The chain is built from TRBV13 and TRBJ2-5; 8 bases map to TRBD2. This CDR3 contains 16 residues. The V and J ends lost 5 bases and 0 bases, in that order; junction bases with no gene match: 8. Germline V gene data show CDR1 as PRHDT and CDR2 as FYEKMQ (reference sequence). The CDR3 loop is CASSVAGLLYQETQYF. CDR3 DNA: TGTGCCAGCAGCGTAGCGGGACTGCTGTACCAAGAGACCCAGTACTTC.

The chain is built from TRBV12-3 or TRBV12-4 and TRBJ2-3, with TRBD1 as a possible D gene (6 bases). The V end lost 3 bases, the J end lost 0 bases, and 7 bases lay between the germline ends. The CDR3 has 14 amino acids. CDR3 sequence: CASSFQGSTDTQYF. Here the CDR3 DNA reads TGTGCCAGCAGTTTCCAGGGGAGCACAGATACGCAGTATTTT.

This sequence joins TRBV24-1 and TRBJ2-3; D remains ambiguous. Trimming pared 5 bases from V and 2 bases from J, leaving 4 bases between. Germline V lookup: CDR1 KGHDR, CDR2 SFDVKD. The CDR3 length is 12 residues. CDR3 sequence (DNA): TGTGCCACCAGTGGATCCACAGATACGCAGTATTTT. It yields the protein CATSGSTDTQYF.

The V call is TRBV20-1, the J call TRBJ1-2, with a weak D call TRBD1 (5 bases). CDR1 DFQATT and CDR2 SNEGSKA come from the germline V gene (reference sequence). Trimming cost V 6 bases and J 8 bases, with 19 bases left between them. This CDR3 has 13 amino acids. The CDR3 DNA follows: TGCAGTGCCCCGCCAAACGGTGGACACGGCTACACCTTC. It is translated as CSAPPNGGHGYTF.

The chain carries TRBV29-1 and TRBJ2-7, with 7 positions matching TRBD1. J gave up 4 bases and V 1 base, and 10 bases lay outside the gene matches. Germline V lookup: CDR1 SQVTM, CDR2 ANQGSEA. The CDR3 length is 15 residues. The CDR3 nucleotides are TGCAGCGTTGAAGTATCCGAGGGGGCGCGGTACGAGCAGTACTTC. Translation: CSVEVSEGARYEQYF.

V and J are TRBV9 and TRBJ2-3, with 7 bases aligning to TRBD2. The CDR3 covers 16 residues. The germline CDR1 and CDR2 sequences are SGDLS and YYNGEE. The junction had 8 bases not matched to a gene; V was cut back by 0 bases and J by 4 bases. The CDR3 coding sequence is TGTGCCAGCAGCGTAGCTACGCGACTAGCCGCAGATACGCAGTATTTT. It translates to CASSVATRLAADTQYF.

The V gene is TRBV3-1, the J gene TRBJ1-4, with no clear D. The CDR3 contains 15 residues. V lost 0 bases and J lost 6, with 11 bases in between. Germline V gene data show CDR1 as LGHDT and CDR2 as YNNKEL (reference sequence). DNA for the CDR3: TGTGCCAGCAGCCAAGAGCCAGCGGGTGATGAAAAACTGTTTTTT. Translated: CASSQEPAGDEKLFF. Full variable domain (rest looked up from reference TRBV3-1 and TRBJ1-4): DTAVSQTPKYLVTQMGNDKSIKCEQNLGHDTMYWYKQDSKKFLKIMFSYNNKELIINETVPNRFSPKSPDKAHLNLHINSLELGDSAVYFCASSQEPAGDEKLFFGSGTQLSVL.

This sequence joins TRBV13 and TRBJ1-2; D unclear. Germline lookup yields CDR1 PRHDT and CDR2 FYEKMQ (reference sequence). With 7 bases removed from V and 4 bases from J, the gap between germline ends came to 13 bases. The CDR3 runs 13 residues. CDR3 amino acids: CASTAGRIYGYTF. The CDR3 nucleotides are TGTGCCAGCACCGCAGGACGGATCTATGGCTACACCTTC.

CDR3 amino acids: CSARTGTGDLSYTF. The CDR3 region has the DNA TGCAGTGCCCGGACAGGGACCGGGGATTTGAGCTACACCTTC. The chain is built from TRBV20-1 and TRBJ1-2, with 8 nucleotides matching TRBD1. This CDR3 has 14 amino acids. From germline, CDR1 is DFQATT and CDR2 SNEGSKA (reference sequence). Trimming cost V 6 bases and J 9 bases; bases outside gene matches: 15.

CDR3 nucleotides: TGTGCCAGCAGCCAAGGATTAGCAGCGGGGGATGAAGATACGCAGTATTTT. Its translation is CASSQGLAAGDEDTQYF. The J gene is TRBJ2-3, the V gene TRBV4-2; 8 nucleotides line up with TRBD2. CDR3 length: 17 amino acids. Germline V CDR1 and CDR2: LGHNA, YNFKEQ. V trimming: 1 base; J trimming: 5 bases; junction bases outside the gene matches: 11.

The rearrangement joins TRBV7-9 to TRBJ1-4; D remains ambiguous. The CDR3 runs to 13 residues. The germline V gene encodes CDR1 SEHNR and CDR2 FQNEAQ (reference sequence). Deletions cut 4 bases from V and 12 bases from J, with 15 bases between. This CDR3 is CASSWTPHEELFF. The CDR3 DNA follows: TGTGCCAGCAGCTGGACCCCTCACGAGGAACTGTTTTTT.

A single count supports this clonotype. V and J are TRBV7-9 and TRBJ2-1; 11 bases align to TRBD2. In germline, CDR1 is SEHNR, CDR2 FQNEAQ (reference sequence). This CDR3 is 15 amino acids long. J gave up 6 bases and V 6 bases, and 7 bases lay outside the gene matches. The CDR3, as DNA: TGTGCCAGCAGTCCTAGCGGGGGGCCTCCCAATGAGCAGTTCTTC. Amino acid sequence: CASSPSGGPPNEQFF.

The V gene is TRBV5-1, the J gene TRBJ2-2, with unresolved D. This CDR3 is 12 amino acids long. The germline gives CDR1 SGHRS, CDR2 YFSETQ. The V and J ends lost 5 bases and 2 bases respectively, with 4 bases between them. This CDR3 is CASRHNTGELFF. In DNA, the CDR3 is TGCGCCAGCAGGCATAACACCGGGGAGCTGTTTTTT.

This clonotype was detected only once. CDR3 protein: CASSIRLSPYNEQFF. The CDR3 region has the DNA TGTGCCAGTAGTATCCGACTCTCCCCTTACAATGAGCAGTTCTTC. The gene calls are TRBV19 and TRBJ2-1; the D is unclear. V was shortened by 3 bases and J by 4 bases, with 13 bases between the two germline ends. Germline values: CDR1 LNHDA, CDR2 SQIVND (reference sequence). CDR3 length: 15 amino acids.

The rearrangement uses TRBV19 and TRBJ1-2, with D hard to call. The germline gives CDR1 LNHDA, CDR2 SQIVND (reference sequence). The CDR3 loop spans 12 amino acids. Trimming took off 7 bases at V and 3 bases at J, with 9 bases between the two ends. In DNA, the CDR3 is TGTGCCAGTACAGATTCCGACTATGGCTACACCTTC. It yields the protein CASTDSDYGYTF.

The V call is TRBV29-1, the J call TRBJ1-2; D gene unclear. CDR3 length equals 15 residues. Germline V gene lookup returns CDR1 SQVTM and CDR2 ANQGSEA. V was clipped by 0 bases and J by 2 bases, with 13 bases between them. The CDR3: CSVEDPGISNYGYTF. The CDR3 region has the DNA TGCAGCGTTGAAGATCCGGGGATATCGAACTATGGCTACACCTTC.

This sequence joins TRBV29-1 and TRBJ2-7; the D is unclear. This CDR3 contains 16 residues. Trimming pared 4 bases from V and 0 bases from J, leaving 19 bases between. The germline gives CDR1 SQVTM, CDR2 ANQGSEA. The chain's CDR3 is CSVVGSFASSSYEQYF. As DNA, the CDR3 is TGCAGCGTTGTCGGTTCCTTCGCATCCTCCTCCTACGAGCAGTACTTC.

The chain links TRBV12-3 or TRBV12-4 to TRBJ2-5, with TRBD1 matching 7 bases. With V trimmed by 3 bases and J by 5 bases, 3 bases remained unmatched. The CDR3 totals 13 residues. In nucleotides, the CDR3 is TGTGCCAGCAGTTTGAGGGGGCGGGAGACCCAGTACTTC. It yields the protein CASSLRGRETQYF.

The rearrangement uses TRBV19 and TRBJ2-3; no reliable D call. The CDR3 covers 13 residues. V was trimmed by 5 bases and J by 0 bases, leaving 6 bases between them. Germline assignment: CDR1 LNHDA and CDR2 SQIVND (reference sequence). As DNA, the CDR3 is TGTGCCAGTAGTCTACAGAGCACAGATACGCAGTATTTT. It is translated as CASSLQSTDTQYF.

The rearrangement links TRBV10-3 to TRBJ1-2, with D uncertain. The CDR3 length is 15 residues. Germline V gene data show CDR1 as ENHRY and CDR2 as SYGVKD. V dropped 4 bases and J dropped 4 bases, with 16 bases sitting between them. CDR3 in amino acids: CAISAPLDGIYGYTF. Here the CDR3 DNA reads TGTGCCATCAGTGCCCCTTTAGACGGCATCTATGGCTACACCTTC.